This T cell receptor beta chain was profiled in a study of blood T cell repertoires in COVID-19. Study information: The United States, Italy and Spain were the sources of the acute and convalescent COVID-19 samples. PBMCs, B-cell-depleted T cells, or T cells provided the cDNA or gDNA that made up the material.

CDR3 length equals 13 residues. Germline lookup yields CDR1 SGHVS and CDR2 FNYEAQ. Trimming stripped 1 base from V and 6 bases from J, with 4 bases between. In the authors' workflow: Nucleated cell counts were estimated from reference gene primer amplification. The table came from immunoSEQ multiplex PCR; TCRdb's copy has only in-frame clones and leaves some out. V and J calls and clone size are given by that table; D and trimming were obtained from the DNA. This sample carries tens of thousands of clones, about 81% of them seen once, and the ten largest clones take 12% to 15%. The sequenced sample was peripheral blood. The chain links TRBV7-6 to TRBJ1-6; D is undetermined. The sequence derives from a woman aged 80 or over with acute or convalescent COVID-19. The CDR3 sequence: CASSLGLNSPLHF. The CDR3, as DNA: TGTGCCAGCAGCTTAGGTCTTAATTCACCCCTCCACTTT.